The table lists the clone carrying this T cell receptor beta chain with a few counts. Its antigen is still unknown. Distinct nucleotide sequences in the sample also encode this CDR3. As processed by the authors: For the immunoSEQ data, sequences were junction-only without quality scores, so filtering differed. TCRdb's table, derived via immunoSEQ multiplex PCR, lists solely in-frame clones and lacks some. The V and J calls and clone size come from that table; D and trimming were worked out from the DNA. This table has some 2,100,000 clones, approximately 94% appearing once. Selected positively for CCR7 and CD45RO-negative, naive CD8 cells excluded terminally differentiated effector memory CD45RA+ cells. The sample belongs to a study of shared clonotypes between healthy human individuals. Study conclusions and caveats: The study generally estimated greater richness for naive than memory subsets. Blood was the sole source, and tissue repertoires probably differ. Sharing across several donors was seen in approximately 5.2% of naive CD4 clonotypes.

The germline gives CDR1 SEHNR, CDR2 FQNEAQ (reference sequence). The V and J ends lost 5 bases and 5 bases respectively, with 3 bases between them. The CDR3 length is 10 residues. Input material: naive CD8+ T cells from PBMCs. The V and J genes are TRBV7-9 and TRBJ2-5; D uncertain. The TCR comes from a man aged 18-30 years in good health. Some clones in this sample may be carry-over from other donors' samples. Here the CDR3 reads CASSGETQYF. DNA for the CDR3: TGTGCCAGCAGCGGGGAGACCCAGTACTTC. The full variable domain, rest sourced from reference TRBV7-9 and TRBJ2-5, is DTGVSQNPRHKITKRGQNVTFRCDPISEHNRLYWYRQTLGQGPEFLTYFQNEAQLEKSRLLSDRFSAERPKGSFSTLEIQRTEQGDSAMYLCASSGETQYFGPGTRLLVL.